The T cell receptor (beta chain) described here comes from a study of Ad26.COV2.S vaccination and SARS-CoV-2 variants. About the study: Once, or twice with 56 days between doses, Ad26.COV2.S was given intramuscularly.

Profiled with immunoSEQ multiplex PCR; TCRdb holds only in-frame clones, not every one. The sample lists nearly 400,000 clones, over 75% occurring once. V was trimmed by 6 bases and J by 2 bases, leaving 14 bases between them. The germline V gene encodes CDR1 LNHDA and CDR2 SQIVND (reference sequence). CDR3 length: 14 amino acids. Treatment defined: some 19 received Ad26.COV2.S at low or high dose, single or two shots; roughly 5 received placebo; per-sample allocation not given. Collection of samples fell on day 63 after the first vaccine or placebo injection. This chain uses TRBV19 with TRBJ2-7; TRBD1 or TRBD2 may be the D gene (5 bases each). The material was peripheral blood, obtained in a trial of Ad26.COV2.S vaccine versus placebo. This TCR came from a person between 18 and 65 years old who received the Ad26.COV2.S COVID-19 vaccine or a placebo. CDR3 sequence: CASSPRDQTYEQYF. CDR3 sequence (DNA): TGTGCCAGTAGCCCAAGGGACCAAACCTACGAGCAGTACTTC.